The rows below give T cell receptor beta chains drawn from one sample of a study of technical replicates of blood from several donors. Generated by immunoSEQ multiplex PCR, the TCRdb table keeps only in-frame clones and is missing some. The sample carries about 57,000 clones, around nine tenths recorded once. The material sequenced was PBMCs. The receptor set was obtained from a human donor in good health. Some clones in this sample may be carry-over from other donors' samples. The CDR3 runs from the conserved cysteine through the conserved F or W. The D gene is left open where the match is weak. Clone size is stated in some rows and not others, as once, few, many or a class when expanded.

clone_size,d_call,v_call,j_call,cdr3_nt,cdr3_aa
-,TRBD1,TRBV6-5,TRBJ2-7,TGTGCCAGCAGTTACGGGACAGGGAAAGAGCAGTACTTC,CASSYGTGKEQYF
-,-,TRBV15,TRBJ2-1,TGTGCCACCAGCAGAGATAACGGTCTGCAGTTCTTC,CATSRDNGLQFF
once,TRBD2,TRBV11-3,TRBJ2-3,TGTGCCAGCAGCTTATCCCGATTGCGGGGGGGGACAGATACGCAGTATTTT,CASSLSRLRGGTDTQYF
-,TRBD1,TRBV7-3,TRBJ2-5,TGTGCCAGCAGCACCGGACAGGGTCGGGAGACCCAGTACTTC,CASSTGQGRETQYF
-,TRBD2,TRBV5-1,TRBJ2-7,TGCGCCAGCAGCCCGGGCGGGTCGGCGGCGAGCGGGGGCCAAATCTACGAGCAGTACTTC,CASSPGGSAASGGQIYEQYF
-,-,TRBV5-1,TRBJ1-4,TGCGCCAGCAGCTCGACAGACGCAACTAATGAAAAACTGTTTTTT,CASSSTDATNEKLFF
few,-,TRBV15,TRBJ1-5,TGTGCCACCAGCCAGGGAGGTCAGCCCCAGCATTTT,CATSQGGQPQHF
-,-,TRBV6-5,TRBJ2-7,TGTGCCAGCAGTGCCCAGACAGGTTTCTCCTACGAGCAGTACTTC,CASSAQTGFSYEQYF
-,-,TRBV14,TRBJ2-1,TGTGCCAGCAGCCCTGCAGGGGTCTACAATGAGCAGTTCTTC,CASSPAGVYNEQFF
-,-,TRBV28,TRBJ1-2,TGTGCCAGCAGTCTTCTCGGAGCTGGCTACACCTTC,CASSLLGAGYTF
-,TRBD1,TRBV28,TRBJ1-4,TGTGCCAGCACCCGGGACAGCAAACCAGAAAAACTGTTTTTT,CASTRDSKPEKLFF
-,TRBD2,TRBV2,TRBJ2-1,TGTGCCAGCGCTCAGGGAGGGAGAGTCAATGAGCAGTTCTTC,CASAQGGRVNEQFF
few,TRBD2,TRBV5-6,TRBJ2-2,TGTGCCAGCAGCTTGGCGGGACTAGCGGTCACCGGGGAGCTGTTTTTT,CASSLAGLAVTGELFF
-,TRBD1,TRBV7-2,TRBJ2-7,TGTGCCAGCAGCCAAACGACAGGGGGAACCTACGAGCAGTACTTC,CASSQTTGGTYEQYF
-,TRBD2,TRBV2,TRBJ2-7,TGTGCCAGCAGGAAGGGTCTAGCGGACTCCTACGAGCAGTACTTC,CASRKGLADSYEQYF
-,-,TRBV6-5,TRBJ2-7,TGTGCCAGCAGTTACTCCGGACTAACCGCCTACGAGCAGTACTTC,CASSYSGLTAYEQYF
-,TRBD2,TRBV4-3,TRBJ2-1,TGCGCCAGCAGCCCGAGCGGGATCTACAATGAGCAGTTCTTC,CASSPSGIYNEQFF
-,TRBD2,TRBV27,TRBJ2-7,TGTGCCAGCAGCCCTTTCCTAGCGGGAGGTTCCTACGAGCAGTACTTC,CASSPFLAGGSYEQYF
-,-,TRBV7-9,TRBJ2-7,TGTGCCAGCAGCCCCACAGGGTCCTACGAGCAGTACTTC,CASSPTGSYEQYF
-,-,TRBV4-1,TRBJ2-1,TGCGCCAGCAGCCAAGTTGGCTTTGAGCAGTTCTTC,CASSQVGFEQFF